Each of the 24 T cell receptor beta chains below was sequenced from the same sample in a study of OX40 agonist ivuxolimab in advanced cancers. Method: immunoSEQ multiplex PCR; TCRdb's copy keeps in-frame clones and lacks some. The repertoire has approximately 30,000 clones, 86% of them found once; the top ten carry approximately 33%. Sequenced material: CD4+ or CD8+ T cells sorted from blood, taken in a trial of the OX40 agonist ivuxolimab. These receptors came from an adult with an advanced solid tumor such as melanoma, head and neck, liver or kidney cancer.

The J gene is TRBJ2-7, the V gene TRBV4-1, with D tentatively TRBD1 (6 bases). V lost 5 bases to trimming and J lost 2 bases, with 16 bases between them. Germline values: CDR1 MGHRA, CDR2 YSYEKL. The CDR3 sequence is 15 residues long. CDR3 protein: CASSARQAPTYEQYF. The DNA of the CDR3 is TGCGCCAGCAGCGCCCGACAGGCTCCAACCTACGAGCAGTACTTC.

The J gene is TRBJ1-1, the V gene TRBV11-2; weak D call: TRBD1 (5 bases). V was pared by 6 bases and J by 4 bases, with 9 bases between. CDR3 size: 12 residues. Germline V CDR1 and CDR2: SGHAT, FQNNGV. The CDR3 DNA follows: TGTGCCAGCAGGGGGGGGACCACTGAAGCTTTCTTT. This sequence encodes CASRGGTTEAFF.

This clone came up a few times. The genes are TRBV14 and TRBJ1-2; TRBD1 matches 7 bases. CDR1 is SGHDN, CDR2 FVKESK, per germline. J was trimmed by 8 bases and V by 3 bases; bases with no gene match: 6. The CDR3 sequence is 13 residues long. CDR3 protein: CASSQSGTAGYTF. The CDR3 DNA is TGTGCCAGCAGCCAGTCCGGGACAGCGGGCTACACCTTC.

J is TRBJ2-1 and V is TRBV11-3; D remains ambiguous. This CDR3 is 11 amino acids long. From germline, CDR1 is SGHNT and CDR2 YENEEA. Trimming took 4 bases from V and 5 from J, leaving 3 bases between them. CDR3 sequence (DNA): TGTGCCAGCAGCTACAACAATGAGCAGTTCTTC. The encoded protein is CASSYNNEQFF.

The rearrangement joins TRBV5-4 to TRBJ1-3; 9 positions match TRBD1. The length of the CDR3 is 16 residues. Germline values: CDR1 SGHNT, CDR2 YYREEE (reference sequence). The trim removed 2 bases at V and 3 bases at J, leaving 6 bases unmatched. The CDR3 DNA reads TGTGCCAGCAGCTTCGGACAGGGGATGATTGGAAACACCATATATTTT. This gives the protein CASSFGQGMIGNTIYF.

DNA of the CDR3: TGTGCCAGCAGCTTCGACAGCTTTAACTATGGCTACACCTTC. Residues: CASSFDSFNYGYTF. The chain recombines TRBV7-9 with TRBJ1-2; perhaps TRBD1 as D (5 bases). The CDR3 extends over 14 amino acids. Trimming removed 3 bases at V and 1 base at J, with 9 bases between. The germline V gene encodes CDR1 SEHNR and CDR2 FQNEAQ (reference sequence). The entire variable domain, with the rest obtained from reference TRBV7-9 and TRBJ1-2, is as follows: DTGVSQNPRHKITKRGQNVTFRCDPISEHNRLYWYRQTLGQGPEFLTYFQNEAQLEKSRLLSDRFSAERPKGSFSTLEIQRTEQGDSAMYLCASSFDSFNYGYTFGSGTRLTVV.

CDR3 DNA sequence: TGTGCCAGCAGCTTGGCAGGGACCGGGGAGCTGTTTTTT. It translates to CASSLAGTGELFF. This chain joins TRBV5-6 and TRBJ2-2; TRBD1 is a possible D gene (5 bases). Trimming left V 0 bases short and J 5 bases short, with 5 bases between. Germline V CDR1 and CDR2: SGHDT, YYEEEE. The CDR3 length is 13 residues.

The rearrangement joins TRBV5-1 to TRBJ2-1, with D perhaps matching TRBD2 (5 bases). The CDR3 consists of 17 residues. CDR1 SGHRS and CDR2 YFSETQ come from the germline V gene. V lost 0 bases, J lost 0 bases, and 13 bases lay in between. CDR3 in DNA: TGCGCCAGCAGCTTGGACGGCGGCACTAGCTCCTACAATGAGCAGTTCTTC. Its translation: CASSLDGGTSSYNEQFF.

V usage is TRBV19 and J usage is TRBJ1-5; 7 positions agree with TRBD1. This CDR3 has 16 residues. After removal of 0 bases from V and 3 bases from J, the junction contained 5 bases not matched to a gene. Germline V gives CDR1 LNHDA, CDR2 SQIVND (reference sequence). Here the CDR3 reads CASSIDWGTDNQPQHF. The CDR3 nucleotides read TGTGCCAGTAGTATAGATTGGGGGACAGACAATCAGCCCCAGCATTTT.

The chain couples TRBV27 to TRBJ2-1; 9 positions agree with TRBD1. V was pared by 1 base and J by 6 bases, with 7 bases of the junction left unmatched. Germline V lookup: CDR1 MNHEY, CDR2 SMNVEV (reference sequence). The CDR3 covers 16 residues. CDR3 in amino acids: CASSLYLQGALNEQFF. Here the CDR3 DNA reads TGTGCCAGCAGTTTATATTTACAGGGGGCGCTCAATGAGCAGTTCTTC.

The genes are TRBV4-1 and TRBJ2-3; D gene unclear. V dropped 5 bases and J dropped 2 bases, with 5 bases sitting between them. The CDR3 covers 12 residues. Germline assignment: CDR1 MGHRA and CDR2 YSYEKL. The DNA for the CDR3 is TGCGCCAGCAGCTCGATCACAGATACGCAGTATTTT. As protein: CASSSITDTQYF.

This sequence joins TRBV19 and TRBJ1-1, with 7 bases identical to TRBD1. The CDR3 length is 12 residues. Germline-derived CDR1 and CDR2 are LNHDA and SQIVND (reference sequence). V was clipped by 3 bases and J by 7 bases; unmatched bases: 2. The CDR3 protein is CASSIGDSEAFF. The CDR3 DNA follows: TGTGCCAGTAGTATTGGGGACAGTGAAGCTTTCTTT.

The CDR3 protein is CASSIGVGYGTDTQYF. The CDR3 DNA follows: TGTGCCAGTAGTATAGGGGTAGGGTATGGGACAGATACGCAGTATTTT. This chain connects TRBV19 to TRBJ2-3; unclear D gene. Germline lookup yields CDR1 LNHDA and CDR2 SQIVND (reference sequence). The CDR3 is 16 amino acids. Trimming left V 1 base short and J 3 bases short, with 14 bases between.

The chain joins TRBV7-9 to TRBJ1-5, with 8 bases aligning to TRBD1. CDR3 length: 13 amino acids. Germline assignment: CDR1 SEHNR and CDR2 FQNEAQ (reference sequence). V trimming: 10 bases; J trimming: 5 bases; junction bases outside the gene matches: 7. CDR3: CATEDRGDQPQHF. The CDR3 region has the DNA TGTGCCACCGAAGACAGGGGCGATCAGCCCCAGCATTTT. Looking up the rest from reference TRBV7-9 and TRBJ1-5 gives the full variable domain: DTGVSQNPRHKITKRGQNVTFRCDPISEHNRLYWYRQTLGQGPEFLTYFQNEAQLEKSRLLSDRFSAERPKGSFSTLEIQRTEQGDSAMYLCATEDRGDQPQHFGDGTRLSIL.

The chain joins TRBV7-6 to TRBJ1-5, with D possibly being TRBD1 (5 bases). Germline V lookup: CDR1 SGHVS, CDR2 FNYEAQ. The CDR3 is made up of 15 amino acids. Deletions cut 4 bases from V and 0 bases from J, with 10 bases between. The CDR3 DNA is TGTGCCAGCAGCTATGGGGCAGATAGCAATCAGCCCCAGCATTTT. The encoded protein is CASSYGADSNQPQHF.

CDR3 region: CASSLVRGGEQFF. The CDR3 DNA sequence: TGTGCCAGCAGCTTAGTTAGGGGGGGTGAGCAGTTCTTC. V gene TRBV7-9 combines with J gene TRBJ2-1, with D possibly being TRBD2 (7 bases). Germline CDR1 is SEHNR and CDR2 is FQNEAQ (reference sequence). V shed 1 base and J shed 9 bases, with 10 bases lying between them. The CDR3 covers 13 residues.

This chain links TRBV9 with TRBJ1-3; D not resolved. This CDR3 is built from 16 residues. Germline CDR1 and CDR2: SGDLS and YYNGEE. With 4 bases removed from V and 2 bases from J, the gap between germline ends came to 16 bases. The CDR3 DNA sequence: TGTGCCAGCAGCACCAACCCCGTCGGACCTGGAAACACCATATATTTT. Protein sequence: CASSTNPVGPGNTIYF.

In its sample, this clone was seen once. The J gene is TRBJ1-2, the V gene TRBV11-2; possible D gene TRBD1, 6 bases. Germline CDR1 SGHAT, CDR2 FQNNGV. The CDR3 has 14 amino acids. Trimming took off 4 bases at V and 7 bases at J, with 16 bases between the two ends. The CDR3 DNA sequence: TGTGCCAGCAGCTCCGACAGGCCTGGCCGTGGCTACACCTTC. Translation gives CASSSDRPGRGYTF.

The rearrangement uses TRBV11-2 and TRBJ2-7; D is unclear. Germline CDR1 and CDR2: SGHAT and FQNNGV. Trimming left V 5 bases short and J 0 bases short, with 8 bases between. The CDR3 runs to 13 residues. CDR3 loop: CASSIATSYEQYF. CDR3 DNA: TGTGCCAGCAGCATCGCTACCTCCTACGAGCAGTACTTC.

The V call is TRBV6-5, the J call TRBJ2-5; D is perhaps TRBD1 or TRBD2 (6 bases each). This CDR3 is 15 amino acids long. Germline CDR1 reads MNHEY; CDR2 reads SVGAGI. The germline V and J ends were trimmed by 5 bases and 7 bases, with 20 bases remaining between them. The CDR3 DNA follows: TGTGCCAGCAGTCCGTCAACCGGGGGCGTGGGGACCCAGTACTTC. Translated, it gives CASSPSTGGVGTQYF.

J is TRBJ1-2 and V is TRBV5-4; 7 nucleotides line up with TRBD1. Trimming took 4 bases from V and 2 from J; bases not matched to a gene: 5. CDR1 and CDR2 (germline): SGHNT, YYREEE (reference sequence). The length of the CDR3 is 14 residues. The DNA of the CDR3 is TGTGCCAGCAGCCCCGACAGGGCAAACTATGGCTACACCTTC. Its translation: CASSPDRANYGYTF. The full variable domain, with the rest looked up from reference TRBV5-4 and TRBJ1-2, is ETGVTQSPTHLIKTRGQQVTLRCSSQSGHNTVSWYQQALGQGPQFIFQYYREEENGRGNFPPRFSGLQFPNYSSELNVNALELDDSALYLCASSPDRANYGYTFGSGTRLTVV.

The J gene is TRBJ2-7, the V gene TRBV30; D gene ambiguous. The germline gives CDR1 GTSNPN, CDR2 SVGIG (reference sequence). V was cut by 2 bases and J by 4 bases, with 9 bases left in between. This CDR3 is built from 12 residues. Here the CDR3 reads CAWSPEQYEQYF. CDR3 bases: TGTGCCTGGAGTCCGGAACAATACGAGCAGTACTTC.

The chain combines TRBV9 with TRBJ2-7; D ambiguous. CDR1 and CDR2 from the germline V gene are SGDLS and YYNGEE. The CDR3 consists of 12 residues. The V gene lost 0 bases and the J gene lost 6 bases, with 7 bases spanning the gap. The CDR3 loop reads CASSVDNSEQYF. Here the CDR3 DNA reads TGTGCCAGCAGCGTAGACAACAGCGAGCAGTACTTC.

This chain uses TRBV28 with TRBJ1-5, with D perhaps TRBD1 (5 bases). CDR1 is MDHEN and CDR2 is SYDVKM in the germline V gene. There are 16 residues in the CDR3. The germline V and J ends were trimmed by 5 bases and 0 bases, with 14 bases remaining between them. CDR3 protein: CASSRGGAYSNQPQHF. The CDR3 coding sequence is TGTGCCAGCAGTCGGGGAGGGGCCTATAGCAATCAGCCCCAGCATTTT.